The subject of this entry is one TCR beta chain. Individuals aged roughly 18 to 95 years were recruited from about two dozen US areas. Exposed participants encountered a COVID-19 case during the 2 weeks preceding study entry. Per the authors' pipeline: For nucleated cells, counts were estimated from reference gene primer amplification. Repertoires were generated with immunoSEQ multiplex PCR, while TCRdb's copy carries only in-frame clones and drops some. That table supplies the V and J calls and clone size; D and trimming were determined from the DNA. The sample records 200,000 to 250,000 clones, less than 90% being singletons. These data belong to a study of blood T cell repertoires in COVID-19. CDR3 size: 17 residues. Germline CDR1 reads LNHNV; CDR2 reads YYDKDF (reference sequence). V shed 1 base and J shed 6 bases, with 21 bases lying between them.

This sequence joins TRBV15 and TRBJ1-1; D is unresolved. The TCR comes from a woman between 25 and 40 years old who had been exposed to COVID-19. The specimen sequenced was PBMCs or T cells enriched from blood (not recorded which). DNA for the CDR3: TGTGCCACCAGCAGAGTATCAACTAATCGGGCGCGGGCTGAAGCTTTCTTT. This gives the protein CATSRVSTNRARAEAFF. Full variable domain (missing parts from reference TRBV15 and TRBJ1-1): DAMVIQNPRYQVTQFGKPVTLSCSQTLNHNVMYWYQQKSSQAPKLLFHYYDKDFNNEADTPDNFQSRRPNTSFCFLDIRSPGLGDTAMYLCATSRVSTNRARAEAFFGQGTRLTVV.